The 18 T cell receptor beta chains below were found in one sample sequenced in a study of Ad26.COV2.S vaccination and SARS-CoV-2 variants. Treatment reported: around 19 received Ad26.COV2.S at low or high dose, single or two shots; 5 received placebo; per-sample allocation not given. Sampling occurred on day 63 after the first vaccine or placebo injection. The assay was immunoSEQ multiplex PCR, and TCRdb's table has in-frame clones only and misses some. The sample shows roughly 450,000 clones, roughly 90% of them seen only once. Material: peripheral blood, obtained in a trial of Ad26.COV2.S vaccine versus placebo. The receptors derive from a person between 18 and 65 years old who received the Ad26.COV2.S COVID-19 vaccine or a placebo.

The rearrangement uses TRBV5-1 and TRBJ2-1; 8 bases align to TRBD1. Germline V CDR1 and CDR2: SGHRS, YFSETQ. The CDR3 runs to 14 residues. Trimming removed 3 bases from V and 7 bases from J; junction bases left unmatched: 6. The CDR3 DNA follows: TGCGCCAGCAGCTCACGGACAGGGTGGAATGAGCAGTTCTTC. It yields the protein CASSSRTGWNEQFF.

CDR3 sequence reads: CASSQTSAGGPSDTQYF. DNA of the CDR3: TGTGCCAGCAGCCAGACCTCAGCGGGAGGGCCGTCAGATACGCAGTATTTT. The chain recombines TRBV4-2 with TRBJ2-3; TRBD2 agrees at 10 bases. V gave up 3 bases and J gave up 4 bases; unmatched junction bases: 10. Germline CDR1 and CDR2: LGHNA and YNFKEQ. The CDR3 loop spans 17 amino acids.

V usage is TRBV5-1 and J usage is TRBJ2-7, with D perhaps assigned TRBD1 or TRBD2 (5 bases each). V dropped 8 bases and J dropped 1 base, with 10 bases sitting between them. Germline V gene sequence: CDR1 SGHRS, CDR2 YFSETQ. The CDR3 totals 12 residues. The CDR3 DNA is TGCGCCAGTTTTGGGGGATCCTACGAGCAGTACTTC. This translates into CASFGGSYEQYF.

The V and J genes are TRBV19 and TRBJ1-6, with 7 bases identical to TRBD1. From germline, CDR1 is LNHDA and CDR2 SQIVND (reference sequence). CDR3 length: 15 residues. The V segment lost 3 bases and the J segment 4 bases; nucleotides outside the gene matches: 3. CDR3 loop: CASSIGTEYNSPLHF. CDR3 nucleotides: TGTGCCAGTAGTATCGGGACAGAGTATAATTCACCCCTCCACTTT.

The genes are TRBV23-1 and TRBJ2-7; possible D gene TRBD1, 6 bases. TRBV23-1 is flagged as an ORF with uncertain function. Trimming stripped 2 bases from V and 6 bases from J, with 11 bases between. The CDR3 consists of 13 residues. The CDR3 loop is CASSQPYRVEQYF. DNA for the CDR3: TGCGCCAGCAGTCAACCCTACAGGGTCGAGCAGTACTTC.

This clone was seen once. The gene calls are TRBV27 and TRBJ2-7, with TRBD2 identical over 14 bases. Per the germline V gene, CDR1 is MNHEY and CDR2 is SMNVEV (reference sequence). Trimming took 5 bases from V and 3 from J; bases not matched to a gene: 6. The CDR3 sequence is 16 residues long. The CDR3 reads CASSPPTSGRGYEQYF. The CDR3 DNA reads as TGTGCCAGCAGTCCGCCGACTAGCGGGAGGGGCTACGAGCAGTACTTC.

The genes are TRBV12-2 and TRBJ2-7. TRBV12-2 is designated a pseudogene. This CDR3 region has 12 residues. The CDR3 sequence: CASRLEAYEQYF. As DNA, the CDR3 is TGTGCAAGTCGCTTAGAGGCTTACGAGCAGTACTTC.

V usage is TRBV10-2 and J usage is TRBJ2-7; the D call may be TRBD1 or TRBD2 (5 bases each). The V end was cut by 5 bases, the J end by 0 bases, with 14 bases between. In germline, CDR1 is WSHSY, CDR2 SAAADI. The CDR3 runs 15 residues. CDR3 sequence (DNA): TGCGCCAGCAGTCTGGGACCGTCCAGCTCCTACGAGCAGTACTTC. As protein: CASSLGPSSSYEQYF.

The chain carries TRBV7-2 and TRBJ2-3; the D gene is possibly TRBD2 (5 bases). CDR3 length equals 15 residues. V was trimmed by 1 base and J by 0 bases, leaving 8 bases between them. In germline, CDR1 is SGHTA, CDR2 FQGNSA. CDR3 coding DNA: TGTGCCAGCAGCTTAGGGCCTAGCAGCACAGATACGCAGTATTTT. Translating gives CASSLGPSSTDTQYF.

This rearrangement joins TRBV19 to TRBJ2-3; 7 nucleotides align to TRBD2. In germline, CDR1 is LNHDA, CDR2 SQIVND (reference sequence). CDR3 length: 16 amino acids. J lost 1 base, V lost 3 bases, and 7 bases had no gene match. The CDR3 region is CASSISPLAGTDTQYF. CDR3 bases: TGTGCCAGTAGTATCTCCCCCCTAGCGGGCACAGATACGCAGTATTTT. The full variable domain, with the rest looked up from reference TRBV19 and TRBJ2-3, is DGGITQSPKYLFRKEGQNVTLSCEQNLNHDAMYWYRQDPGQGLRLIYYSQIVNDFQKGDIAEGYSVSREKKESFPLTVTSAQKNPTAFYLCASSISPLAGTDTQYFGPGTRLTVL.

The J gene is TRBJ2-1, the V gene TRBV9; 13 bases are a match to TRBD2. CDR3 length equals 15 residues. The trim removed 3 bases at V and 8 bases at J, leaving 5 bases unmatched. Per the germline V gene, CDR1 is SGDLS and CDR2 is YYNGEE. The CDR3 nucleotides read TGTGCCAGCAGCGCCACTAGCGGGAGGGGGTATGAGCAGTTCTTC. Its translation: CASSATSGRGYEQFF. Using reference TRBV9 and TRBJ2-1 for the parts outside the CDR3, the full variable domain is DSGVTQTPKHLITATGQRVTLRCSPRSGDLSVYWYQQSLDQGLQFLIQYYNGEERAKGNILERFSAQQFPDLHSELNLSSLELGDSALYFCASSATSGRGYEQFFGPGTRLTVL.

The CDR3 DNA sequence: TGTGCCAGCACCCTACCCCGGACTAGCACTATTGGGCAGTTCTTC. It yields the protein CASTLPRTSTIGQFF. V is TRBV7-2 and J is TRBJ2-1; 8 bases map to TRBD2. The CDR3 extends over 15 amino acids. The J segment lost 12 bases and the V segment lost 7 bases, leaving 17 bases of the junction unmatched. Germline CDR1 and CDR2: SGHTA and FQGNSA.

The chain is built from TRBV21-1 and TRBJ2-7; the listed D gene, TRBD1, was not tested against the DNA. TRBV21-1 is termed a pseudogene. The CDR3 is 15 residues long. The CDR3 DNA follows: TGTGCCAGCAGCAAAGTAAAGGACAGGGCGTGTGAGCAGTACTTC. Amino acid sequence: CASSKVKDRACEQYF.

The chain links TRBV7-9 to TRBJ2-1; 12 bases align to TRBD2. CDR1 is SEHNR, CDR2 FQNEAQ, per germline (reference sequence). The CDR3 has 15 residues. Unmatched junction bases numbered 3, after V lost 3 bases and J lost 6 bases. CDR3 residues: CASSFGLAGFNEQFF. CDR3 nucleotide sequence: TGTGCCAGCAGCTTCGGACTAGCGGGATTCAATGAGCAGTTCTTC.

The chain carries TRBV7-2 and TRBJ1-2; D gene unclear. The CDR3 totals 14 residues. The V and J ends lost 5 bases and 3 bases respectively, with 13 bases between them. The germline V gene encodes CDR1 SGHTA and CDR2 FQGNSA. CDR3 sequence (DNA): TGTGCCAGCAGCCTAGGTCTCCGGGACTATGGCTACACCTTC. It codes for CASSLGLRDYGYTF.

The chain carries TRBV13 and TRBJ2-3; D perhaps matches TRBD1 (6 bases). This CDR3 spans 17 amino acids. Germline V CDR1 and CDR2: PRHDT, FYEKMQ (reference sequence). The V end was cut by 0 bases, the J end by 4 bases, with 17 bases between. The DNA for the CDR3 is TGTGCCAGCAGCTTAGGCGCCGGGACACGGCTGCCAGATACGCAGTATTTT. Translated, it gives CASSLGAGTRLPDTQYF.

The CDR3 DNA follows: TGTGCCAGCAGCACCTTAGCGGAGGGGGTACCAATGAAGCAGTTCTTC. Protein sequence: CASSTLAEGVPMKQFF. The chain links TRBV7-2 to TRBJ2-1; D is possibly TRBD1 or TRBD2 (6 bases each). From germline, CDR1 is SGHTA and CDR2 FQGNSA. Deletions cut 5 bases from V and 11 bases from J, with 25 bases between. There are 16 residues in the CDR3.

This clone was seen a single time. The V call is TRBV5-1, the J call TRBJ2-7; D might be TRBD1 (6 bases). From germline, CDR1 is SGHRS and CDR2 YFSETQ. Trimming left V 4 bases short and J 4 bases short, with 15 bases between. The CDR3 consists of 14 residues. CDR3 in amino acids: CASSPQVGGYEQYF. Written as DNA, the CDR3 is TGCGCCAGCAGCCCCCAGGTAGGGGGATACGAGCAGTACTTC.